Listed below are T cell receptor beta chains from one sample, sequenced in a study of blood T cell repertoires in COVID-19. The protocol was immunoSEQ multiplex PCR, while the TCRdb copy is restricted to in-frame clones and leaves out a portion. The sample has 61,000 or so clones, around four fifths seen once. Sequenced material: peripheral blood. The source is a woman aged 70-85 years with acute or convalescent COVID-19. Both conserved end residues are part of each CDR3. Clone sizes are given selectively: once, few, many, or a class where the clone is expanded.

size: NA
V: TRBV10-3
CDR3: CAIRQTGSSYEQYF

size: NA
V: TRBV5-1
CDR3: CASRSEGYEKLFF

size: NA
V: TRBV9
CDR3: CASSASGQGLNSPLHF

size: few
V: TRBV11-3
CDR3: CASSEVGTGGEAFF

size: once
V: TRBV5-5
CDR3: CASSEMGQGYSPLHF

size: NA
V: TRBV30
CDR3: CAWTQNSGNTIYF

size: few
V: TRBV6-4
CDR3: CASSKSGEPYNEQFF

size: NA
V: TRBV28
CDR3: CAAAGTGRYEQYF

size: NA
V: TRBV28
CDR3: CASRNQGSGNTIYF

size: NA
V: TRBV4-1
CDR3: CASSQEPGTYEQYF

size: NA
V: TRBV5-1
CDR3: CASSHRDRDTGELFF

size: few
V: TRBV6-2/TRBV6-3
CDR3: CASSYRGHEQYF

size: few
V: TRBV5-5
CDR3: CASSLATYNEQFF

size: NA
V: TRBV5-1
CDR3: CASSPDGGVIFDEQFF

size: NA
V: TRBV6-5
CDR3: CASRTTRTGLEQYF

size: NA
V: TRBV2
CDR3: CASSEESGVQPQHF

size: NA
V: TRBV5-4
CDR3: CASSRGGGNTEAFF

size: NA
V: TRBV18
CDR3: CASSPPVTTYEQYF

size: once
V: TRBV5-1
CDR3: CASSFGGPNNEQFF

size: NA
V: TRBV7-3
CDR3: CASSLDPRDEQYF

size: NA
V: TRBV6-5
CDR3: CASTKGQGYGYTF

size: NA
V: TRBV15
CDR3: CATSRDPPGGLQETQYF

size: NA
V: TRBV7-9
CDR3: CASSGQISGNTIYF

size: NA
V: TRBV29-1
CDR3: CSVSTGTGVSPLHF

size: few
V: TRBV29-1
CDR3: CSVMGPRGSWPYF

size: few
V: TRBV6-5
CDR3: CASRMGQGWYEQYF

size: NA
V: TRBV4-1
CDR3: CASSQDPGSGNTEAFF

size: NA
V: TRBV7-6
CDR3: CASSLVGGETQYF

size: NA
V: TRBV19
CDR3: CASSSRDRGLYSNQPQHF

size: NA
V: TRBV6-2/TRBV6-3
CDR3: CASSYSRGGNSPEQFF

size: few
V: TRBV18
CDR3: CASSPQGNSGNTIYF

size: few
V: TRBV5-1
CDR3: CASSWSLAGGPADTQYF

size: NA
V: TRBV28
CDR3: CASSLYAGFRSNQPQHF

size: NA
V: TRBV4-2
CDR3: CASSQDQQHTDTQYF

size: NA
V: TRBV27
CDR3: CASSLKGAGTEAFF

size: NA
V: TRBV10-3
CDR3: CATQDRVLTHGTQYF

size: NA
V: TRBV9
CDR3: CASSAYQGVADTQYF

size: NA
V: TRBV13
CDR3: CASSPTGNSLNEQFF

size: NA
V: TRBV5-1
CDR3: CASRWASGGRETQYF

size: NA
V: TRBV19
CDR3: CASSIIWGGETQYF

size: NA
V: TRBV5-4
CDR3: CASSFRQGTEQYF

size: NA
V: TRBV10-3
CDR3: CAISESGDSGNTIYF

size: NA
V: TRBV19
CDR3: CASRLAATTDTQYF

size: NA
V: TRBV3-1/TRBV3-2
CDR3: CASSQDFAVTDTQYF

size: NA
V: TRBV4-1
CDR3: CASSQERFGQANSYEQYF

size: NA
V: TRBV30
CDR3: CASDRGNTEAFF

size: once
V: TRBV6-5
CDR3: CATAGLGPGELFF

size: NA
V: TRBV3-1/TRBV3-2
CDR3: CASSQTGVRRGGYTF

size: once
V: TRBV5-1
CDR3: CASSLAGSGLGTDTQYF

size: NA
V: TRBV19
CDR3: CASSIAGINEQYF